This T cell receptor beta chain was retrieved from a study of breast tumors, draining lymph nodes, adjacent tissues. This clonotype was detected many times. What it binds is unknown. Breast cancer patients provided tissue from their axillary draining lymph nodes. Study-level results: Luminal-like breast cancer showed significantly higher tumor–nontumor repertoire similarity than basal-like.

Via MiXCR, TCRdb re-called the multiplex PCR reads, giving one row per CDR3 protein. Among 200,000 to 250,000 distinct CDR3 sequences listed, less than 35% were seen once. Trimming took off 0 bases at V and 5 bases at J, with 12 bases between the two ends. CDR1 is SGHRS and CDR2 is YFSETQ in the germline V gene. The length of the CDR3 is 15 residues. The V call is TRBV5-1, the J call TRBJ2-1; D not resolved. Sequencing was carried out using axillary lymph node tissue. The clonotype comes from a female donor with breast cancer. Some clones in this sample may be carry-over from other donors' samples. CDR3 sequence: CASSLGYTENNEQFF. DNA of the CDR3: TGCGCCAGCAGCTTGGGGTATACAGAAAACAATGAGCAGTTCTTC. Full variable domain (rest looked up from reference TRBV5-1 and TRBJ2-1): KAGVTQTPRYLIKTRGQQVTLSCSPISGHRSVSWYQQTPGQGLQFLFEYFSETQRNKGNFPGRFSGRQFSNSRSEMNVSTLELGDSALYLCASSLGYTENNEQFFGPGTRLTVL.